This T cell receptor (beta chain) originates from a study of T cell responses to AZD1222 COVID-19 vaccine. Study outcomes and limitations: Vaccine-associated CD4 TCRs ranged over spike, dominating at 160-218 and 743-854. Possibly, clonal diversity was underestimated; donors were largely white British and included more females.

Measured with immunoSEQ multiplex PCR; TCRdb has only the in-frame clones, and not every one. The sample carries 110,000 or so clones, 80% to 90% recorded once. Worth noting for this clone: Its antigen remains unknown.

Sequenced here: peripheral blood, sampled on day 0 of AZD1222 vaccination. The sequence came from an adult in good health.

The CDR3 sequence: CASSLGASIYEQYF. CDR3 sequence (DNA): TGTGCCAGCAGCTTAGGTGCCAGCATATACGAGCAGTACTTC. The V call is TRBV7-9, the J call TRBJ2-7, with D uncertain. Germline CDR1 reads SEHNR; CDR2 reads FQNEAQ (reference sequence). The CDR3 length is 14 residues. Trimming removed 1 base from V and 4 bases from J, with 11 bases in between.